This TCR beta chain is drawn from a study of blood T cell repertoires in COVID-19. TCRdb's copy holds only in-frame clones and misses some; the assay was immunoSEQ multiplex PCR. The sample lists about 220,000 clones; roughly 85% were seen once. The source is a young man who had recovered from COVID-19. The sequenced sample was peripheral blood.

CDR3 residues: CASSLVGAGFGPDTQYF. As DNA, the CDR3 is TGTGCCAGCAGCTTGGTAGGGGCCGGATTTGGCCCAGATACGCAGTATTTT. This chain links TRBV5-4 with TRBJ2-3, with D perhaps matching TRBD1 (5 bases). V was clipped by 0 bases and J by 4 bases, with 18 bases between them. Germline-derived CDR1 and CDR2 are SGHNT and YYREEE (reference sequence). This CDR3 is built from 17 residues.